These 3 T cell receptor beta chains were sequenced from one sample in a study of blood T cell repertoires in COVID-19. Sequencing used immunoSEQ multiplex PCR; TCRdb keeps in-frame clones, though not all of them. This sample has roughly 220,000 clones, with around 83% found just once. Sequencing used peripheral blood. The receptors were sampled from a woman aged 40 to 50 who had recovered from COVID-19.

The rearrangement joins TRBV10-3 to TRBJ2-1; D gene ambiguous. Germline V gives CDR1 ENHRY, CDR2 SYGVKD. The CDR3 length is 14 residues. The V end was cut by 4 bases, the J end by 5 bases, with 12 bases between. CDR3 in DNA: TGTGCCATCAGTGGGGCCATACGAGACAATGAGCAGTTCTTC. This codes for CAISGAIRDNEQFF.

The chain carries TRBV4-2 and TRBJ2-4, with 10 bases identical to TRBD2. The CDR3 loop spans 16 amino acids. Germline loops: CDR1 LGHNA, CDR2 YNFKEQ. Trimming cost V 2 bases and J 1 base; bases outside gene matches: 2. In DNA, the CDR3 is TGTGCCAGCAGCCAAAGCGGGGGGGCGGCCAAAAACATTCAGTACTTC. Translation gives CASSQSGGAAKNIQYF.

This clone was seen a single time. V gene TRBV7-2 combines with J gene TRBJ1-5, with 10 bases identical to TRBD1. The CDR3 has 17 residues. Germline values: CDR1 SGHTA, CDR2 FQGNSA. The trim removed 5 bases at V and 9 bases at J, leaving 16 bases unmatched. CDR3 nucleotide sequence: TGTGCCAGCAGCATAGGTCCGGGACAGGGGACAATAAGGCCCCAGCATTTT. Protein sequence: CASSIGPGQGTIRPQHF.